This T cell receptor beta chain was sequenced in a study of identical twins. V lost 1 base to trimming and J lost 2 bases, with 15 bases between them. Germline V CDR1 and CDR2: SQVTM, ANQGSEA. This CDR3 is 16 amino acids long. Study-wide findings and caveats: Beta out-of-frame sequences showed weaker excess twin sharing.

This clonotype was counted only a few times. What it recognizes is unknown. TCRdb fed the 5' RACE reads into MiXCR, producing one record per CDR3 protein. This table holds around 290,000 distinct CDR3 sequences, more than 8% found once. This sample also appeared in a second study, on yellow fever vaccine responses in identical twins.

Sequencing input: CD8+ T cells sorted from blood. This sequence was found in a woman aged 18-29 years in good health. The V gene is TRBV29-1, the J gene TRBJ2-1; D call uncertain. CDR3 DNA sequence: TGCAGCGTTGAAGGCTTCTTCAGGCACACCTACAATGAGCAGTTCTTC. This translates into CSVEGFFRHTYNEQFF.